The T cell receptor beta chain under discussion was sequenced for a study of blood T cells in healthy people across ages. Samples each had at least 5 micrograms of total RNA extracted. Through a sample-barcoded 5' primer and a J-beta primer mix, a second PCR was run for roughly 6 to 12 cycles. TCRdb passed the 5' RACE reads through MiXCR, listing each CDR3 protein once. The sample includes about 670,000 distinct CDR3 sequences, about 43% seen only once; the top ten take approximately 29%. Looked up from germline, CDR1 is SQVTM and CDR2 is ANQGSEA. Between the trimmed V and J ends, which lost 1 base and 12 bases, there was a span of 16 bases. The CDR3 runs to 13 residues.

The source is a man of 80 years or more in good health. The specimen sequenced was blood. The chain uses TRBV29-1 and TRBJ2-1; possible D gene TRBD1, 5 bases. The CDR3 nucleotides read TGCAGCGTTGAAGGGAGACAGCAGGCTAGGCAGTTCTTC. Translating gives CSVEGRQQARQFF.